This TCR beta chain was observed in a study of OX40 agonist ivuxolimab in advanced cancers. This clone has only a few counts. As yet, its antigen is unknown. TCRdb's copy holds only in-frame clones and misses some; the assay was immunoSEQ multiplex PCR. The sample contains roughly 95,000 clones, approximately 90% of which appear only once. Germline V CDR1 and CDR2: GTSNPN, SVGIG (reference sequence). After removal of 3 bases from V and 5 bases from J, the junction contained 6 bases not matched to a gene. The CDR3 extends over 13 amino acids. Regarding the study as a whole: Expanded clones were, on average, more numerous among CD8+ T cells than CD4+.

This TCR was recovered from an adult with an advanced solid tumor such as melanoma, head and neck, liver or kidney cancer. The V call is TRBV30, the J call TRBJ1-1; 7 bases align to TRBD1. The sequences come from CD4+ or CD8+ T cells sorted from blood, collected in a trial of the OX40 agonist ivuxolimab. The CDR3 DNA follows: TGTGCCTGGAGAGGGGCAGGGGGAACTGAAGCTTTCTTT. This encodes CAWRGAGGTEAFF.